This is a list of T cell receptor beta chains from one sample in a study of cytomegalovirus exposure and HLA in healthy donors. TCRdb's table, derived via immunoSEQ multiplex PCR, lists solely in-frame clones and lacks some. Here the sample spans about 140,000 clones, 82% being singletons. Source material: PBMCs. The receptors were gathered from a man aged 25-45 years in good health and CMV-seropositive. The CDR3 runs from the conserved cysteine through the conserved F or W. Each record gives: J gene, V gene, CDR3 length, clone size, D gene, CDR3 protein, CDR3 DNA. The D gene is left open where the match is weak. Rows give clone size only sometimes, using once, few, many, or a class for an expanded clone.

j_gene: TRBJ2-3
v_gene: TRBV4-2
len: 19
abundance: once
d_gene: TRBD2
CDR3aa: CASSYPGLAGGSTTDTQYF
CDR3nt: TGTGCCAGCAGCTACCCGGGACTAGCGGGGGGGTCCACAACTGATACGCAGTATTTT

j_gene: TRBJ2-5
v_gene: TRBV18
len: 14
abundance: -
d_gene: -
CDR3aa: CASSMLDSVETQYF
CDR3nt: TGTGCCAGCTCAATGCTGGACAGTGTAGAGACCCAGTACTTC

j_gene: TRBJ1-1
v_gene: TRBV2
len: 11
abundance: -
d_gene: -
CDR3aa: CASSPNTEAFF
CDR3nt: TGTGCCAGCAGCCCAAACACTGAAGCTTTCTTT

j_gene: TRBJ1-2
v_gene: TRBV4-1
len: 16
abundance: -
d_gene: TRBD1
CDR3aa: CASSQHVQGVRSGYTF
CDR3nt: TGCGCCAGCAGCCAACACGTGCAGGGGGTCAGAAGTGGCTACACCTTC

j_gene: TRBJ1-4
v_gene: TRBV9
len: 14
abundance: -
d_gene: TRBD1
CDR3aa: CASSVTGETPKLFF
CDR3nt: TGTGCCAGCAGCGTGACAGGGGAAACTCCAAAACTGTTTTTT

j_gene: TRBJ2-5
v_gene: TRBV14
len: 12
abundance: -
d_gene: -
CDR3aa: CASIKGGETQYF
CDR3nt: TGTGCCAGCATCAAAGGAGGGGAGACCCAGTACTTC

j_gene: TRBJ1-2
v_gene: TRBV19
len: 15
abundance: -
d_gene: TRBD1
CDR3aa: CASSIDGQGNYGYTF
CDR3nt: TGTGCCAGTAGTATAGACGGACAGGGGAACTATGGCTACACCTTC

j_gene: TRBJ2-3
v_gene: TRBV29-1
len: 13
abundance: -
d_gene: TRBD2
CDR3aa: CSVVVAGGDTQYF
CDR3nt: TGCAGCGTTGTGGTAGCGGGAGGGGATACGCAGTATTTT

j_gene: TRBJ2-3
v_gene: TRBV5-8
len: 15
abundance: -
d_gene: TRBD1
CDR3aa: CASSLAGQITDTQYF
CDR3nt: TGTGCCAGCAGCTTGGCGGGACAGATCACAGATACGCAGTATTTT

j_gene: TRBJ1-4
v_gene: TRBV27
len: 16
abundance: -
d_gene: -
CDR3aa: CASSLWGGGSDEKLFF
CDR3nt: TGTGCCAGCAGTTTATGGGGTGGAGGGTCAGATGAAAAACTGTTTTTT

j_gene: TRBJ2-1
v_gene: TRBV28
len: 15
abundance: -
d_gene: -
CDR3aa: CASSLPRELPNEQFF
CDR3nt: TGTGCCAGCAGCCTTCCACGGGAGTTGCCCAATGAGCAGTTCTTC

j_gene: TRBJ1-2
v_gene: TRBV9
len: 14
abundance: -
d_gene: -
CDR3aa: CASSDGGDGYGYTF
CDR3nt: TGTGCCAGCAGCGACGGAGGGGACGGCTATGGCTACACCTTC

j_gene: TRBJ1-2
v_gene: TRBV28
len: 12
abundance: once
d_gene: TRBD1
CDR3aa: CASTGGRYGYTF
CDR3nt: TGTGCCAGTACAGGGGGCCGGTATGGCTACACCTTC

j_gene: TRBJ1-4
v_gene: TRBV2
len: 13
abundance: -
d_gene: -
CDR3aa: CASQEDYNEKLFF
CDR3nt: TGTGCCAGCCAGGAGGACTACAATGAAAAACTGTTTTTT

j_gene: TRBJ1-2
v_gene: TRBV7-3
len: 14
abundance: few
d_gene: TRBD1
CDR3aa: CASSTGQGVYGYTF
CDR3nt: TGTGCCAGCAGCACGGGACAGGGGGTCTATGGCTACACCTTC

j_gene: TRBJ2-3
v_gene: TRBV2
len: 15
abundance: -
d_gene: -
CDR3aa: CASSEAPTSTDTQYF
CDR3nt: TGTGCCAGCAGTGAGGCACCGACTAGCACAGATACGCAGTATTTT

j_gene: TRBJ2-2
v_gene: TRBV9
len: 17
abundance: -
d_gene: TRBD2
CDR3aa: CASSVSSGRAKTGELFF
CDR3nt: TGTGCCAGCAGCGTTTCTAGCGGGAGGGCCAAAACCGGGGAGCTGTTTTTT

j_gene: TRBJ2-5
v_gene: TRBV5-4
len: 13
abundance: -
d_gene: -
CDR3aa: CASSLPSSRSQYF
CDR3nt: TGTGCCAGCAGCTTGCCCTCAAGCCGGTCCCAGTACTTC

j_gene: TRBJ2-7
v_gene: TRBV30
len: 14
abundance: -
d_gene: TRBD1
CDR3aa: CAWNTGTGPREQYF
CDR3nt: TGTGCCTGGAACACCGGGACAGGGCCCCGCGAGCAGTACTTC

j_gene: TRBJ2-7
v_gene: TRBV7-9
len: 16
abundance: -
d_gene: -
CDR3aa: CASSTESPQDFKEQYF
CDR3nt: TGTGCCAGCAGCACAGAGTCGCCCCAGGACTTTAAAGAGCAGTACTTC

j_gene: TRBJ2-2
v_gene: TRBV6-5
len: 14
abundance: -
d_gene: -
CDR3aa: CASSANSSPGELFF
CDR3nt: TGTGCCAGCAGTGCCAACTCAAGTCCCGGGGAGCTGTTTTTT

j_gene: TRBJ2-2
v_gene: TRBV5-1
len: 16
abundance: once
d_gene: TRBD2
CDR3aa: CASSLGLAGNTGELFF
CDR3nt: TGCGCCAGCAGCTTGGGTCTAGCGGGGAACACCGGGGAGCTGTTTTTT

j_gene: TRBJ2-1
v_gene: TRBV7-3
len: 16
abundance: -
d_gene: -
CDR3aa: CASSPVAGSSYNEQFF
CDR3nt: TGTGCCAGCAGCCCTGTGGCGGGAAGCTCCTACAATGAGCAGTTCTTC

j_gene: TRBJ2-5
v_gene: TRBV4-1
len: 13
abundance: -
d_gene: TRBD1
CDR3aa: CASSQWTGQAQYF
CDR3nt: TGCGCCAGCAGCCAATGGACAGGACAGGCCCAGTACTTC

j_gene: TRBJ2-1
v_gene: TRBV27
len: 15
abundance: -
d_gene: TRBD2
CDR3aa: CASKVPTSGYNEQFF
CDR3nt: TGTGCCAGCAAGGTCCCGACTAGCGGATACAATGAGCAGTTCTTC

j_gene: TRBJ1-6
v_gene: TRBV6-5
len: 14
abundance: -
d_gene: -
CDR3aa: CASSYQGGPLSLHF
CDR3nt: TGTGCCAGCAGTTATCAGGGTGGCCCGCTTAGCCTCCACTTT

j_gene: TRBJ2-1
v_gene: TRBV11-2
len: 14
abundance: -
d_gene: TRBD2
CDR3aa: CASSSTSGGNEQFF
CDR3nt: TGTGCCAGCAGCTCGACTAGCGGGGGCAATGAGCAGTTCTTC

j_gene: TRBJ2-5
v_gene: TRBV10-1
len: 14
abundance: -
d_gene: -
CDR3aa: CASSGGGTGETQYF
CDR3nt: TGCGCCAGCAGTGGCGGGGGCACCGGGGAGACCCAGTACTTC

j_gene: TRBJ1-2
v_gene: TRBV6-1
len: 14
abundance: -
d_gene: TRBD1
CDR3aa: CASSTGESHYGYTF
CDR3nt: TGTGCCAGCAGCACAGGGGAAAGTCACTATGGCTACACCTTC

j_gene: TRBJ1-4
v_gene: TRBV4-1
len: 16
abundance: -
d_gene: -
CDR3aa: CASSQDQGSTNEKLFF
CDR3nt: TGCGCCAGCAGCCAAGACCAGGGGTCCACTAATGAAAAACTGTTTTTT

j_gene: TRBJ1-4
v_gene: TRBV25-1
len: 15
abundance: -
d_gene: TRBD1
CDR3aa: CASSSSGTGAEKLFF
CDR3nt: TGTGCCAGCAGTTCATCCGGGACAGGGGCCGAAAAACTGTTTTTT

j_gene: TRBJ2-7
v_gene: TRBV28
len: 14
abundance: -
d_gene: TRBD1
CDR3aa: CASSGQEHFYEQYF
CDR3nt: TGTGCCAGCAGTGGACAGGAGCATTTCTACGAGCAGTACTTC

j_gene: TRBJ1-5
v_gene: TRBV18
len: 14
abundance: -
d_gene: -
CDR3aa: CASSPGQGGQPQHF
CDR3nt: TGTGCCAGCTCACCAGGGCAGGGCGGCCAGCCCCAGCATTTT

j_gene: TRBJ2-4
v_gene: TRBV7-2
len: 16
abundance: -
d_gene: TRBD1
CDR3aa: CASSLGGGTGLNIQYF
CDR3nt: TGTGCCAGCAGCTTAGGCGGTGGGACAGGGTTGAACATTCAGTACTTC

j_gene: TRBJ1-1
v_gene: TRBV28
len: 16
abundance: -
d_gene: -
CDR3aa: CASSPPGGAMNTEAFF
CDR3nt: TGTGCCAGCAGTCCCCCCGGAGGAGCGATGAACACTGAAGCTTTCTTT

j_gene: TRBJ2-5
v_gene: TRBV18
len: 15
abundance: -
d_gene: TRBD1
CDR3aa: CASSPGRGGLETQYF
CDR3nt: TGTGCCAGCTCACCAGGGAGAGGGGGCCTTGAGACCCAGTACTTC

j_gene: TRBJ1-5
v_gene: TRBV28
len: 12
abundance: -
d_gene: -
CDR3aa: CASSFSFQPQHF
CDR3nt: TGTGCCAGCAGTTTTTCCTTTCAGCCCCAGCATTTT

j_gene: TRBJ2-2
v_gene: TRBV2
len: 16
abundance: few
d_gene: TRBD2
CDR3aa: CASRGGLAGNTGELFF
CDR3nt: TGTGCCAGCAGGGGGGGACTAGCGGGTAACACCGGGGAGCTGTTTTTT

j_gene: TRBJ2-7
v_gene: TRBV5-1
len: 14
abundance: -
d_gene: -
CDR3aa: CASSLGDTLYEQYF
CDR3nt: TGCGCCAGCAGCTTGGGGGACACCCTCTACGAGCAGTACTTC

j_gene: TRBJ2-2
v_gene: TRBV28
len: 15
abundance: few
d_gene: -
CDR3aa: CASSFNGQNTGELFF
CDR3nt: TGTGCCAGCAGTTTTAACGGACAGAACACCGGGGAGCTGTTTTTT

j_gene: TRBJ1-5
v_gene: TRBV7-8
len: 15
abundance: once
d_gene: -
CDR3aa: CASSLARTGTQPQHF
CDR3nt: TGTGCCAGCAGCTTAGCCCGAACAGGGACCCAGCCCCAGCATTTT

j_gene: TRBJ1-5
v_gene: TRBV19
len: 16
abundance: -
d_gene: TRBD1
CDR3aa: CACWGQGGNSNQPQHF
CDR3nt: TGTGCCTGCTGGGGACAGGGGGGAAATAGCAATCAGCCCCAGCATTTT

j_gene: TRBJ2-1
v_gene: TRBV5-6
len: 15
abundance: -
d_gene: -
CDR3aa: CASGRLASSYNEQFF
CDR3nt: TGTGCCAGCGGTAGGCTAGCGAGCTCCTACAATGAGCAGTTCTTC

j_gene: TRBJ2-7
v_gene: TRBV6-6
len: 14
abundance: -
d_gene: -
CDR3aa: CASRMEGARNEQYF
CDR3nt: TGTGCCAGCCGAATGGAGGGGGCGAGAAACGAGCAGTACTTC

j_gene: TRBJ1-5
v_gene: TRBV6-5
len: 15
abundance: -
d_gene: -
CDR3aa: CASSYEGVGNQPQHF
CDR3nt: TGTGCCAGCAGTTACGAGGGGGTTGGGAATCAGCCCCAGCATTTT

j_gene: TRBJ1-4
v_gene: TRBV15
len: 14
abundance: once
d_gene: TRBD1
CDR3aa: CATSRDRGNEKLFF
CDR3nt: TGTGCCACCAGCAGGGACAGGGGAAATGAAAAACTGTTTTTT

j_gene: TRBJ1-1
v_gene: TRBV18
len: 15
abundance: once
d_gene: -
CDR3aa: CASSPAGIGNTEAFF
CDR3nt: TGTGCCAGCTCACCCGCAGGGATCGGGAACACTGAAGCTTTCTTT

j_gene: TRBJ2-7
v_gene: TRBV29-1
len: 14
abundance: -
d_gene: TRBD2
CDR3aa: CSARTSGGFEEQYF
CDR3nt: TGCAGCGCCAGGACTAGCGGGGGGTTCGAAGAGCAGTACTTC

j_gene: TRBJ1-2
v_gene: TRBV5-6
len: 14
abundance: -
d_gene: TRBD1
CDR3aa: CASSPFDRGLRYTF
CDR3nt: TGTGCCAGCAGCCCCTTCGACAGGGGGCTCCGCTACACCTTC